These T cell receptor beta chains were read from a single sample in a study of blood T cell repertoires in COVID-19. Produced via immunoSEQ multiplex PCR; TCRdb's table is partial and in-frame only. The data hold 200,000 to 250,000 clones, with about 83% observed a single time. The sequencing sample was made of peripheral blood. The receptors originated from a woman in her 30s with COVID-19, enrolled during active disease. Each CDR3 is given with its conserved first and last residue. D genes are given only for firm matches. A row's size may be missing; if present it is once, few, many or a size class.

d_call j_call v_call clone_size cdr3_aa cdr3_nt
TRBD2 TRBJ2-1 TRBV10-3 . CAINNGASGSGTEQFF TGTGCCATCAATAATGGGGCTAGCGGGAGCGGGACGGAGCAGTTCTTC
TRBD1 TRBJ2-3 TRBV3-1/TRBV3-2 . CASSPPSRGPTF TGTGCCAGCAGCCCCCCCTCTAGGGGGCCTACCTTT
. TRBJ2-7 TRBV4-3 . CASSQEFRLNYEQYF TGCGCCAGCAGCCAAGAATTCCGACTCAACTACGAGCAGTACTTC
TRBD1 TRBJ2-2 TRBV4-2 . CASSQGFLGQGVAGELFF TGTGCCAGCAGCCAAGGTTTCTTGGGACAGGGAGTTGCCGGGGAGCTGTTTTTT
. TRBJ2-1 TRBV6-5 once CASSRDGSYNEQFF TGTGCCAGCAGCCGGGATGGCTCCTACAATGAGCAGTTCTTC
. TRBJ1-1 TRBV5-1 . CASKDTGMNTEAFF TGCGCCAGCAAGGATACAGGGATGAACACTGAAGCTTTCTTT
. TRBJ1-3 TRBV15 . CATSRPDRLVGGNTIYF TGTGCCACCAGCAGACCTGACAGGCTGGTGGGAGGAAACACCATATATTTT
TRBD1 TRBJ2-7 TRBV19 . CASSQRTGQHSYEQYF TGTGCCAGTAGCCAGAGAACGGGACAGCACTCCTACGAGCAGTACTTC
TRBD1 TRBJ2-1 TRBV30 . CAGQSEGQGSNEQFF TGTGCCGGCCAGTCGGAGGGACAGGGTAGCAATGAGCAGTTCTTC
. TRBJ1-5 TRBV19 once CASSGRNQPQHF TGTGCCAGTAGCGGGAGGAATCAGCCCCAGCATTTT
. TRBJ2-7 TRBV6-5 . CASSYSSRGEQYF TGTGCCAGCAGTTACTCGAGTAGGGGCGAGCAGTACTTC
TRBD1 TRBJ1-4 TRBV18 . CASSPPSSGGIGVKLFF TGTGCCAGCTCACCTCCTTCTTCAGGGGGGATTGGTGTAAAACTGTTTTTT
TRBD1 TRBJ2-7 TRBV12-3/TRBV12-4 . CASSPTGAYEQYF TGTGCCAGCAGCCCAACAGGGGCCTACGAGCAGTACTTC
. TRBJ1-3 TRBV5-4 . CASRGGAESGNTIYF TGTGCCAGCAGGGGAGGGGCTGAATCTGGAAACACCATATATTTT
TRBD2 TRBJ2-1 TRBV29-1 few CSVEGFLAGSSYNEQFF TGCAGCGTTGAAGGGTTCCTAGCGGGTAGCTCCTACAATGAGCAGTTCTTC
TRBD1 TRBJ2-7 TRBV6-5 . CASSRDRGSYEQYF TGTGCCAGCAGCCGGGACAGGGGGTCCTACGAGCAGTACTTC
TRBD1 TRBJ2-7 TRBV6-6 once CASRPRDSYSYEQYF TGTGCCAGCAGACCCCGGGACAGTTACTCCTACGAGCAGTACTTC
TRBD1 TRBJ1-2 TRBV10-3 . CAISDRDRINYGYTF TGTGCCATCAGTGACCGGGACAGAATTAACTATGGCTACACCTTC
. TRBJ2-7 TRBV4-3 . CASSQDRVSYEQYF TGCGCCAGCAGCCAAGATCGTGTTTCGTACGAGCAGTACTTC
TRBD2 TRBJ2-1 TRBV6-5 . CASSGLAGVNEQFF TGTGCCAGCAGCGGGCTAGCGGGAGTTAATGAGCAGTTCTTC
. TRBJ1-2 TRBV6-5 . CASSKQLNYGYTF TGTGCCAGCAGCAAACAGCTAAACTATGGCTACACCTTC
. TRBJ1-1 TRBV30 . CAWSVRGGTEAFF TGTGCCTGGAGTGTAAGAGGGGGCACTGAAGCTTTCTTT
. TRBJ1-1 TRBV3-1/TRBV3-2 . CASSQPGTLNTEAFF TGTGCCAGCAGCCAACCAGGGACATTGAACACTGAAGCTTTCTTT
. TRBJ1-1 TRBV6-6 . CASSPFGGRVLAEAFF TGTGCCAGCAGTCCCTTCGGGGGAAGGGTATTAGCTGAAGCTTTCTTT
TRBD2 TRBJ2-2 TRBV10-3 . CAISERGLAGGLVGELFF TGTGCCATCAGTGAAAGAGGACTAGCGGGGGGGCTTGTCGGGGAGCTGTTTTTT
. TRBJ2-2 TRBV21-1 . CASSSRDFHTGELFF TGTGCCAGCAGCAGCCGGGACTTTCACACCGGGGAGCTGTTTTTT
TRBD1 TRBJ2-5 TRBV7-6 . CASSSMGQIKETQYF TGTGCCAGCAGCTCGATGGGACAGATTAAAGAGACCCAGTACTTC
. TRBJ1-2 TRBV12-2 . CASRLARQTGWGYTF TGTGCAAGTCGCTTAGCGCGACAGACTGGGTGGGGCTACACCTTC
TRBD1 TRBJ2-7 TRBV30 . CAWSRQGGEQYF TGTGCCTGGAGCCGACAGGGGGGAGAGCAGTACTTC